This T cell receptor beta chain was recorded in a study of beta chain features in type 1 diabetes. The CDR3 runs 16 residues. V trimming: 5 bases; J trimming: 6 bases; junction bases outside the gene matches: 11. CDR1 and CDR2 from the germline V gene are SEHNR and FQNEAQ (reference sequence). Every isolated RNA sample was fully reverse transcribed, so sequencing captured expressed TCRB transcripts. Method: immunoSEQ multiplex PCR; TCRdb's copy keeps in-frame clones and lacks some. This table has some 240,000 clones, roughly 17% appearing once. General study findings and limits: Significant though moderate, a shortening of TCRB CDR3s appeared in all four CD4+ subsets of Type 1 diabetes patients.

About this clone: Its target is not known.

The receptor's source is a man aged 25-45 years with type 1 diabetes. This chain links TRBV7-9 with TRBJ2-1; TRBD2 matches at 9 bases. Sequenced input: naive CD4+ T cells from blood. The CDR3 coding sequence is TGTGCCAGCAGCCCGTTTGTAGCGGGAGTTTCCAATGAGCAGTTCTTC. This sequence encodes CASSPFVAGVSNEQFF. The variable domain in full, with the rest retrieved from reference TRBV7-9 and TRBJ2-1, is DTGVSQNPRHKITKRGQNVTFRCDPISEHNRLYWYRQTLGQGPEFLTYFQNEAQLEKSRLLSDRFSAERPKGSFSTLEIQRTEQGDSAMYLCASSPFVAGVSNEQFFGPGTRLTVL.